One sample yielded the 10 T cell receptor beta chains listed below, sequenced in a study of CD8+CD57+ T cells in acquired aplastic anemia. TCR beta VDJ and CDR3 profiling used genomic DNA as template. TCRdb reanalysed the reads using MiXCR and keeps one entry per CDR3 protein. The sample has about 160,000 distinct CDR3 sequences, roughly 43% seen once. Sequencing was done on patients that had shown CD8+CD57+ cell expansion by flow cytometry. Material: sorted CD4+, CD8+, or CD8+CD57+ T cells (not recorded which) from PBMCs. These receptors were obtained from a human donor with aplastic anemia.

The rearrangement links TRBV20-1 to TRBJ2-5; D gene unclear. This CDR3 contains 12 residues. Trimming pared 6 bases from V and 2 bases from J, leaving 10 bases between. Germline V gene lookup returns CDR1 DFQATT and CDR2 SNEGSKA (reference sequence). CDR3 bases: TGCAGTGCGCAGTCTACACAAGAGACCCAGTACTTC. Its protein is CSAQSTQETQYF.

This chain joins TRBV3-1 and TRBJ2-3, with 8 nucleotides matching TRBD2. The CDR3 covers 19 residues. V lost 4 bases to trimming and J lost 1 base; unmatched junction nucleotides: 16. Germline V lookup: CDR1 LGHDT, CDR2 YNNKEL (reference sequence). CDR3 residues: CASSPSGELAGPRTDTQYF. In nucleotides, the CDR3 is TGTGCCAGCAGCCCTAGTGGGGAGTTAGCGGGGCCACGCACAGATACGCAGTATTTT.

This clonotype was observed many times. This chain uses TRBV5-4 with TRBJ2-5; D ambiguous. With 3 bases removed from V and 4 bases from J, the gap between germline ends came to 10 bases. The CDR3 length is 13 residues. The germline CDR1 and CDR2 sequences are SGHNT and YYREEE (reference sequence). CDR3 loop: CASSYIAGETQYF. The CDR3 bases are TGTGCCAGCAGCTACATAGCCGGAGAGACCCAGTACTTC.

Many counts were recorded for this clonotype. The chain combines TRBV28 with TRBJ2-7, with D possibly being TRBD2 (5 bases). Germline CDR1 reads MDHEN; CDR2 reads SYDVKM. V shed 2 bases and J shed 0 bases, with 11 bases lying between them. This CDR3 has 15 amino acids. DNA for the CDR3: TGTGCCAGCAGTTTAGCGGGCCTAAGCTCCTACGAGCAGTACTTC. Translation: CASSLAGLSSYEQYF.

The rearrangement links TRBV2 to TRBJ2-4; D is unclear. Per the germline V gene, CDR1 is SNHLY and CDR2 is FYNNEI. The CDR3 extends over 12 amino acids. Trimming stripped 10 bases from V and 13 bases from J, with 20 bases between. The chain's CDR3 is CATRAFGDIQYF. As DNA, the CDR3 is TGTGCCACCCGGGCGTTCGGCGATATCCAGTACTTC.

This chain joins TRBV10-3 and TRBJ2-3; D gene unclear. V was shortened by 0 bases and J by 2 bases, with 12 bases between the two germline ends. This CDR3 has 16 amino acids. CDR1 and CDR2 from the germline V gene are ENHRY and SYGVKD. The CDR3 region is CAISESAAASTDTQYF. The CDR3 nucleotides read TGTGCCATCAGTGAGTCTGCGGCGGCGTCCACAGATACGCAGTATTTT.

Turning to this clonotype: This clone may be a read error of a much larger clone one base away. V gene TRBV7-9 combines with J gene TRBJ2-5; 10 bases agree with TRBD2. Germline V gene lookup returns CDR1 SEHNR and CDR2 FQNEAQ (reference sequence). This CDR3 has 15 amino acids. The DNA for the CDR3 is TGTGCCAGCAGCCTTGGGACTAGCGTTCAAGAGGCCCAGTACTTC. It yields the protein CASSLGTSVQEAQYF. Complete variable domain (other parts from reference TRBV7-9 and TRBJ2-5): DTGVSQNPRHKITKRGQNVTFRCDPISEHNRLYWYRQTLGQGPEFLTYFQNEAQLEKSRLLSDRFSAERPKGSFSTLEIQRTEQGDSAMYLCASSLGTSVQEAQYFGPGTRLLVL.

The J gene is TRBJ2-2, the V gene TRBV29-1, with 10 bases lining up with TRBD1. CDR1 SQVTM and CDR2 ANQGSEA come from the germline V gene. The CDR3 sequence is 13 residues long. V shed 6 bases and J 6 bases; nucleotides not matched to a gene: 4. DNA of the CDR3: TGCAGCGTGGCCGGACAGGGGGCCGGGGAGCTGTTTTTT. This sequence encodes CSVAGQGAGELFF.

The CDR3 loop is CATSRRQGAGTEAFF. CDR3 DNA sequence: TGTGCCACCAGCAGGAGACAGGGGGCTGGCACTGAAGCTTTCTTT. The V gene is TRBV15, the J gene TRBJ1-1; 10 positions match TRBD1. This CDR3 contains 15 residues. Germline-derived CDR1 and CDR2 are LNHNV and YYDKDF (reference sequence). J was trimmed by 4 bases and V by 3 bases; bases with no gene match: 5.

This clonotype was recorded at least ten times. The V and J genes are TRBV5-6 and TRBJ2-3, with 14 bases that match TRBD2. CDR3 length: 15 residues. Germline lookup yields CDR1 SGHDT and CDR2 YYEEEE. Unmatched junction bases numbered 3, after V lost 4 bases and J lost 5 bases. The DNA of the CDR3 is TGTGCCAGCAGCAAGGGACTAGCGGGAGTAGATACGCAGTATTTT. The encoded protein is CASSKGLAGVDTQYF.